These 27 T cell receptor beta chains were all obtained from the same sample, sequenced in a study of T cell responses to AZD1222 COVID-19 vaccine. Here immunoSEQ multiplex PCR was the method, and the copy in TCRdb shows in-frame clones only, minus some. The sample consists of about 82,000 clones, approximately 90% of them appearing once. The sequenced sample was peripheral blood, obtained on day 0 of AZD1222 vaccination. The receptors derive from an adult in good health.

Only a few counts were recorded for this clone. This chain uses TRBV28 with TRBJ2-7, with 8 positions matching TRBD2. Unmatched junction bases numbered 9, after V lost 4 bases and J lost 1 base. This CDR3 has 16 residues. CDR1 and CDR2 (germline): MDHEN, SYDVKM. The CDR3 sequence is CASSSPAGGRSYEQYF. The CDR3 DNA reads as TGTGCCAGCAGTTCCCCCGCGGGGGGCCGTTCCTACGAGCAGTACTTC.

The chain recombines TRBV24-1 with TRBJ1-6; D might be TRBD1 (5 bases). From germline, CDR1 is KGHDR and CDR2 SFDVKD. Trimming cost V 5 bases and J 7 bases, with 11 bases left between them. CDR3 length: 14 amino acids. CDR3 residues: CATSGRGDNSPLHF. CDR3 bases: TGTGCCACCAGTGGGAGGGGAGACAATTCACCCCTCCACTTT.

The CDR3 region is CSVSSYQETQYF. The CDR3 region has the DNA TGCAGCGTTTCCTCGTACCAAGAGACCCAGTACTTC. The chain combines TRBV29-1 with TRBJ2-5; no firm D call. The germline CDR1 and CDR2 sequences are SQVTM and ANQGSEA. Trimming shortened V by 5 bases and J by 0 bases, and 7 bases separated the two germline ends. The CDR3 extends over 12 amino acids.

This chain joins TRBV7-8 and TRBJ2-1; 11 bases agree with TRBD2. Per the germline V gene, CDR1 is SGHVS and CDR2 is FQNEAQ. CDR3 length: 17 residues. With V trimmed by 5 bases and J by 0 bases, 6 bases remained unmatched. CDR3 residues: CASSASGGLISYNEQFF. CDR3 nucleotide sequence: TGTGCCAGCAGCGCTAGCGGGGGGCTGATCTCCTACAATGAGCAGTTCTTC.

This chain joins TRBV30 and TRBJ2-3; unclear D gene. The CDR3 totals 11 residues. V lost 1 base and J 4 bases, leaving 3 bases between the germline ends. CDR1 and CDR2 (germline): GTSNPN, SVGIG (reference sequence). CDR3 in amino acids: CAWSDPDTQYF. The CDR3 DNA sequence: TGTGCCTGGAGTGATCCAGATACGCAGTATTTT. Combining the CDR3 with reference TRBV30 and TRBJ2-3 gives the whole variable domain SQTIHQWPATLVQPVGSPLSLECTVEGTSNPNLYWYRQAAGRGLQLLFYSVGIGQISSEVPQNLSASRPQDRQFILSSKKLLLSDSGFYLCAWSDPDTQYFGPGTRLTVL.

The chain combines TRBV30 with TRBJ1-1, with D possibly being TRBD1 (5 bases). The ends were cut back, 0 bases at V and 3 bases at J, with 8 bases in the middle. This CDR3 is 13 amino acids long. Looked up from germline, CDR1 is GTSNPN and CDR2 is SVGIG (reference sequence). The CDR3 region has the DNA TGTGCCTGGAGTGTGGGGGGGGACACTGAAGCTTTCTTT. It is translated as CAWSVGGDTEAFF.

The chain couples TRBV4-3 to TRBJ2-7, with a possible D match to TRBD1 (6 bases). The CDR3 spans 17 residues. Germline V CDR1 and CDR2: LGHNA, YSLEER. Deletions cut 0 bases from V and 2 bases from J, with 17 bases between. CDR3 DNA: TGCGCCAGCAGCCAAGATGTCTATCAGGGGATGACCTACGAGCAGTACTTC. Its protein product is CASSQDVYQGMTYEQYF.

The chain couples TRBV4-1 to TRBJ2-7; D gene ambiguous. This CDR3 spans 13 amino acids. The germline V and J ends were trimmed by 1 base and 6 bases, with 10 bases remaining between them. Germline CDR1 reads MGHRA; CDR2 reads YSYEKL. CDR3 coding DNA: TGCGCCAGCAGCCAAGTGGCTCCGAGCGAGCAGTACTTC. As protein: CASSQVAPSEQYF.

Worth noting for this clone: A read error may account for a junction end that differs from germline. This CDR3 reads CAWREDSPDDLF. DNA of the CDR3: TGTGCCTGGAGAGAGGACAGTCCAGATGATCTCTTC. The V call is TRBV30, the J call TRBJ1-2; a possible D gene is TRBD1 (6 bases). CDR1 is GTSNPN, CDR2 SVGIG, per germline (reference sequence). CDR3 length: 12 amino acids.

The chain combines TRBV29-1 with TRBJ1-1; D call uncertain. V was cut by 3 bases and J by 3 bases, with 8 bases left in between. Germline lookup yields CDR1 SQVTM and CDR2 ANQGSEA. The CDR3 covers 12 residues. The CDR3 loop is CSVEGLYTEAFF. The CDR3 bases are TGCAGCGTTGAGGGCCTATACACTGAAGCTTTCTTT.

This clone has only a few counts. The same CDR3 arises from other DNA sequences in this sample as well. The chain combines TRBV7-2 with TRBJ2-7; D gene unclear. The CDR3 length is 11 residues. Trimming left V 3 bases short and J 1 base short, with 1 base between. Per the germline V gene, CDR1 is SGHTA and CDR2 is FQGNSA. DNA for the CDR3: TGTGCCAGCAGCTTGTCCTACGAGCAGTACTTC. It is translated as CASSLSYEQYF.

The chain links TRBV7-9 to TRBJ2-7; 8 bases fit TRBD2. This CDR3 region has 13 residues. Germline assignment: CDR1 SEHNR and CDR2 FQNEAQ (reference sequence). V was clipped by 5 bases and J by 3 bases; unmatched bases: 3. CDR3 nucleotides: TGTGCCAGCAGCCCGGGACTAGTCTACGAGCAGTACTTC. It yields the protein CASSPGLVYEQYF.

V and J are TRBV20-1 and TRBJ2-7; 8 bases fit TRBD1. The CDR3 runs to 15 residues. Germline trimming cut 5 bases from V and 3 bases from J; bases unmatched to any gene: 12. Germline CDR1 DFQATT, CDR2 SNEGSKA (reference sequence). The CDR3: CSAGALGQVSYEQYF. CDR3 nucleotides: TGCAGTGCTGGTGCCTTGGGACAGGTGAGCTACGAGCAGTACTTC.

This chain joins TRBV27 and TRBJ1-2; TRBD1 matches at 9 bases. The trim removed 3 bases at V and 4 bases at J, leaving 6 bases unmatched. Per germline, CDR1 MNHEY and CDR2 SMNVEV (reference sequence). The CDR3 is 15 residues long. CDR3 bases: TGTGCCAGCAGTTTCGATTGGGGACAGGGCTATGGCTACACCTTC. Its translation: CASSFDWGQGYGYTF.

This CDR3 is CASSFGGSGANVLTF. CDR3 DNA sequence: TGTGCCAGCAGCTTCGGGGGCTCTGGGGCCAACGTCCTGACTTTC. The J gene is TRBJ2-6, the V gene TRBV7-3; TRBD2 might be the D (6 bases). The CDR3 contains 15 residues. Trimming removed 3 bases from V and 0 bases from J, with 6 bases in between. Germline V lookup: CDR1 SGHTA, CDR2 FQGTGA.

The genes are TRBV12-3 or TRBV12-4 and TRBJ2-1, with a weak D call TRBD2 (6 bases). The CDR3 contains 11 residues. With 8 bases removed from V and 11 bases from J, the gap between germline ends came to 13 bases. The CDR3 nucleotides are TGTGCCAGCTCCAATAGCGGAAAGCAGTTCTTC. Residues: CASSNSGKQFF.

This clone occurred once. The V gene is TRBV4-1, the J gene TRBJ1-4; TRBD1 matches 9 bases. Germline loops: CDR1 MGHRA, CDR2 YSYEKL. J lost 8 bases, V lost 2 bases, and 6 bases had no gene match. The length of the CDR3 is 15 residues. This CDR3 is CASSQTGQGREKLFF. CDR3 DNA: TGCGCCAGCAGCCAAACGGGACAGGGCAGAGAAAAACTGTTTTTT.

This rearrangement joins TRBV11-3 to TRBJ1-1; the D is unclear. V dropped 5 bases and J dropped 10 bases, with 14 bases sitting between them. The CDR3 covers 12 residues. In germline, CDR1 is SGHNT, CDR2 YENEEA. The CDR3 here is CASSLIKLVAFF. CDR3 coding DNA: TGTGCCAGCAGCCTCATAAAACTGGTAGCTTTCTTT.

The chain recombines TRBV7-9 with TRBJ2-5; 10 bases align to TRBD2. The germline gives CDR1 SEHNR, CDR2 FQNEAQ (reference sequence). V lost 0 bases to trimming and J lost 0 bases; unmatched junction nucleotides: 4. The CDR3 runs 17 residues. As DNA, the CDR3 is TGTGCCAGCAGCTTAGCACTAGCGGGGTCGTACCAAGAGACCCAGTACTTC. Amino acid sequence: CASSLALAGSYQETQYF.

The rearrangement joins TRBV19 to TRBJ2-1; TRBD2 agrees at 10 bases. The CDR3 has 15 amino acids. Unmatched junction bases numbered 5, after V lost 0 bases and J lost 9 bases. The germline V gene encodes CDR1 LNHDA and CDR2 SQIVND (reference sequence). As DNA, the CDR3 is TGTGCCAGTAGTATAGAAAGCGGGGGGGCCTCTGAGCAGTTCTTC. Its translation: CASSIESGGASEQFF.

V and J are TRBV7-8 and TRBJ2-5; 7 nucleotides agree with TRBD2. The CDR3 is 16 residues long. Germline V lookup: CDR1 SGHVS, CDR2 FQNEAQ. V was clipped by 4 bases and J by 2 bases; unmatched bases: 10. The CDR3: CASSWNSGGLQETQYF. CDR3 DNA sequence: TGTGCCAGCAGCTGGAACTCGGGGGGACTTCAAGAGACCCAGTACTTC.

This clone showed up just a few times. The chain uses TRBV2 and TRBJ2-1; 9 nucleotides line up with TRBD2. Germline-derived CDR1 and CDR2 are SNHLY and FYNNEI. The CDR3 has 16 residues. The ends lost 11 bases at V and 8 bases at J; junction bases unmatched: 19. The CDR3 region is CAFLRGGPSHRDEQFF. The CDR3 nucleotides are TGTGCCTTCCTGCGGGGGGGCCCCTCTCATCGCGATGAGCAGTTCTTC.

The rearrangement uses TRBV18 and TRBJ2-2; the match to TRBD2 covers 9 bases. CDR3 length: 17 amino acids. The ends lost 1 base at V and 7 bases at J; junction bases unmatched: 10. CDR1 and CDR2 (germline): KGHSH, LQKENI. DNA of the CDR3: TGTGCCAGCTCACCACAAGGAGCGGGGGGCCAGGACGGGGAGCTGTTTTTT. Protein: CASSPQGAGGQDGELFF.

The rearrangement links TRBV11-2 to TRBJ2-5; a possible D gene is TRBD2 (5 bases). V lost 5 bases, J lost 0 bases, and 13 bases lay in between. CDR1 and CDR2 (germline): SGHAT, FQNNGV. The CDR3 is 15 amino acids. For the CDR3, the DNA is TGTGCCAGCAGCGAGGGCCGAGGTAACCAAGAGACCCAGTACTTC. It encodes CASSEGRGNQETQYF.

Here the CDR3 DNA reads TGTGCCAGCAGCACCGAGCGGACGGGAGCGAGGGGAAACACCATATATTTT. It yields the protein CASSTERTGARGNTIYF. The rearrangement joins TRBV7-9 to TRBJ1-3; D is uncertain. Germline assignment: CDR1 SEHNR and CDR2 FQNEAQ (reference sequence). The CDR3 has 17 residues. With 5 bases removed from V and 4 bases from J, the gap between germline ends came to 21 bases.

This clone was observed once. V usage is TRBV6-6 and J usage is TRBJ1-2; TRBD1 matches 8 bases. V was clipped by 0 bases and J by 4 bases; unmatched bases: 1. Germline V gene sequence: CDR1 MNHNY, CDR2 SVGAGI (reference sequence). The CDR3 has 14 amino acids. CDR3 in amino acids: CASSYSGQVYGYTF. CDR3 nucleotides: TGTGCCAGCAGTTACTCGGGACAGGTCTATGGCTACACCTTC.

The chain links TRBV4-1 to TRBJ1-1; D gene ambiguous. V was clipped by 5 bases and J by 0 bases, with 13 bases between them. CDR3 length equals 15 residues. The germline V gene has CDR1 MGHRA and CDR2 YSYEKL. The CDR3 bases are TGCGCCAGCAGCGCCCGTACAATCATGAACACTGAAGCTTTCTTT. It encodes CASSARTIMNTEAFF.